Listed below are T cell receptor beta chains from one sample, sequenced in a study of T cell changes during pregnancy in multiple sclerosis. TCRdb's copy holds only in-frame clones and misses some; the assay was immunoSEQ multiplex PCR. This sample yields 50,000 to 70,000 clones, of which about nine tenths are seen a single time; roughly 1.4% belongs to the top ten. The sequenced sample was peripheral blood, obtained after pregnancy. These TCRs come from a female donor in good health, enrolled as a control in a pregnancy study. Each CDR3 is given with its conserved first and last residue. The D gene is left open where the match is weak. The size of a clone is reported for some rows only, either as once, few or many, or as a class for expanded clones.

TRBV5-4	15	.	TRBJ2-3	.	CASTPRGSGTDTQYF	TGTGCCAGCACTCCCCGCGGTTCTGGGACAGATACGCAGTATTTT
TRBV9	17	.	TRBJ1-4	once	CASSLGGAAGTNEKLFF	TGTGCCAGCAGCCTCGGGGGGGCCGCAGGCACTAATGAAAAACTGTTTTTT
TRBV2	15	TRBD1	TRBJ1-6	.	CASTQQGRNNSPLHF	TGTGCCAGCACCCAACAGGGGCGTAATAATTCACCCCTCCACTTT
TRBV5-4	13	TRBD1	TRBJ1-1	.	CASSWKGQVEAFF	TGTGCCAGCAGCTGGAAGGGACAGGTTGAAGCTTTCTTT
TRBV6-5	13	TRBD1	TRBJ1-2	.	CASSTTGEEGYTF	TGTGCCAGCAGCACGACAGGGGAGGAGGGCTACACCTTC
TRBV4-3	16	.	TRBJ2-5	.	CASSQEISQGRETQYF	TGCGCCAGCAGCCAAGAGATTTCTCAGGGCCGCGAGACCCAGTACTTC
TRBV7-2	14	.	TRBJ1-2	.	CASSSSGGQYGYTF	TGTGCCAGCAGCTCCTCGGGGGGTCAGTATGGCTACACCTTC
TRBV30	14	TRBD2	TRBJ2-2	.	CAWTSGGNTGELFF	TGTGCCTGGACTAGCGGGGGGAACACCGGGGAGCTGTTTTTT
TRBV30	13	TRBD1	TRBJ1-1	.	CASRGGFNTEAFF	TGTGCCAGCAGAGGGGGCTTTAACACTGAAGCTTTCTTT
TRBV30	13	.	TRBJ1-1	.	CAWSVQDRGEAFF	TGTGCCTGGAGTGTACAAGATAGGGGTGAAGCTTTCTTT
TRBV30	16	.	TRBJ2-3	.	CAWSVPGSTSTDTQYF	TGTGCCTGGAGTGTACCGGGATCTACTAGCACAGATACGCAGTATTTT
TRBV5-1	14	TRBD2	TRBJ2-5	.	CASSTGGSQETQYF	TGCGCCAGCAGCACGGGGGGGTCCCAAGAGACCCAGTACTTC
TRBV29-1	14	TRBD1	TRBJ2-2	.	CSAEPGQGIGELFF	TGCAGCGCGGAACCGGGACAGGGGATCGGGGAGCTGTTTTTT
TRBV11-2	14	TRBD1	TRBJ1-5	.	CASSSTVQGQPQHF	TGTGCCAGCAGCTCGACAGTACAGGGGCAGCCCCAGCATTTT
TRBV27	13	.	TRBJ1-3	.	CASRPTSGNTIYF	TGTGCCAGCAGGCCTACCTCTGGAAACACCATATATTTT
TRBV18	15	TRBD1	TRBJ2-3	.	CASSPRDRETDTQYF	TGTGCCAGCTCACCCCGGGACAGGGAGACAGATACGCAGTATTTT
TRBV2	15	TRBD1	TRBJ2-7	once	CASRETGGPREEQYF	TGTGCCAGCAGGGAAACAGGGGGCCCGCGGGAGGAGCAGTACTTC
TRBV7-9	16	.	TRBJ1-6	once	CASGGGQEVPNSPLHF	TGTGCCAGCGGGGGGGGACAAGAGGTCCCTAATTCACCCCTCCACTTT
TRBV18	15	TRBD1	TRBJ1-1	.	CASSPPGQGRSEAFF	TGTGCCAGCTCACCACCGGGACAGGGGCGATCTGAAGCTTTCTTT
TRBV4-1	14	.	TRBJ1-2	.	CASSQGPDSYGYTF	TGCGCCAGCAGCCAAGGGCCGGACAGCTATGGCTACACCTTC
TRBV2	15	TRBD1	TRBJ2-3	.	CASSQGQGSADTQYF	TGTGCCAGCAGCCAGGGACAGGGGAGCGCAGATACGCAGTATTTT
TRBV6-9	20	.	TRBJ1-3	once	CASSPGFPPGVYSSGNTIYF	TGTGCCAGCAGCCCCGGGTTCCCGCCGGGGGTCTACAGCTCTGGAAACACCATATATTTT
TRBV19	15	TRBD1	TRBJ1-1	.	CASSPDRVSGTEAFF	TGTGCCAGTAGTCCGGACAGGGTATCGGGTACTGAAGCTTTCTTT